This TCR beta chain is drawn from a study of OX40 agonist ivuxolimab in advanced cancers. For the wider study: The costimulatory receptor OX40 (CD134) was targeted by ivuxolimab, a fully human IgG2 agonistic monoclonal antibody. A male proportion of approximately 83% and a mean age of about 60 years, ranging from 23 to 79, were recorded for the dose-escalation cohort. Among the approximately 54 dose-escalation patients, around 20 had hepatocellular carcinoma, roughly 15 melanoma, 9 renal cell carcinoma and 9 head and neck cancer. Intravenous ivuxolimab was administered to patients every 2 weeks at six dose levels: 0.01, 0.1, 0.3, 1.5, 3 and 10 mg/kg. The monotherapy dose-escalation portion (N of about 50 patients) of the phase I ivuxolimab trial is reported in the paper. Prior anti-PD-1, anti-PD-L1 or anti-CTLA-4 therapy was permitted, and about 40% of dose-escalation patients had received checkpoint inhibitors. Peripheral TCRbeta sequencing aimed to test whether ivuxolimab altered TCR sequence diversity and caused clonal T-cell expansion. Partial responses occurred in three dose-escalation patients, of whom one had hepatocellular carcinoma and two had cutaneous melanoma.

As concerns this clone: The clone's antigen remains unknown. Base qualities are missing; no much larger clone stands one base away.

For sequencing of the TCRbeta CDR3 region, genomic DNA was extracted from the sorted cells. The immunoSEQ Assay was used for sequencing of TCRbeta CDR3 regions. TCRdb provides this immuneACCESS table in a form limited to in-frame rearrangements. Some clones are lacking; in checked studies, under half of them reflect an unresolved V gene, and why the rest are absent is not known. The sample yields 50,000 to 60,000 clones; around 90% were counted once. 5% to 6.5% of the sample lies in the top ten. Patients with a history of autoimmune disease or receiving systemic immunosuppression were excluded from the trial. Peripheral blood for TCR sequencing was collected from all dose cohorts at baseline, on cycle 4 day 1, and on cycle 7 day 1. Samples came from an open-label, multicenter, first-in-human phase I dose-escalation trial of ivuxolimab. Adults with locally advanced or metastatic melanoma, renal cell, hepatocellular, or head and neck squamous cell carcinoma were enrolled in the trial. Before TCR sequencing, CD4+ T cells and CD8+ T cells from peripheral blood were sorted into separate populations.

What the research found in general, with its limitations: After ivuxolimab, expanded clones were on average more numerous among CD8+ T cells than among CD4+ T cells. The antigen specificity of the clonally expanded peripheral T cells was not determined. Low levels of normalized T-cell clonal expansion were also seen in some patients who did not respond. At doses of 0.1 to 3.0 mg/kg, clonal expansion of both CD4+ and CD8+ blood T cells was observed from baseline to week 6. In the 0.1-3.0 mg/kg groups, partial responders had among the lowest normalized peripheral clonal expansion, particularly in CD8+ T cells.

Trimming accounts for 3 bases at V and 5 bases at J, while the number of junction bases matched to no gene is 4. The CDR3, from cysteine to phenylalanine, totals 15 residues. Of the read, only the CDR3 DNA is kept; its 45 bases are in frame from base 1. Per the germline V gene, MGHRA is the CDR1 and YSYEKL is the CDR2. Source: CD4+ or CD8+ T cells sorted from blood, taken in a trial of the OX40 agonist ivuxolimab. This chain is built from TRBV4-1 and TRBJ1-6, with TRBD1 identical over 7 junction bases. The TCR sequence derives from an adult with an advanced solid tumor such as melanoma, head and neck, liver or kidney cancer. The DNA is as follows: TGCGCCAGCAGCCAGGGGACAGTTCATAATTCACCCCTCCACTTT. It codes for CASSQGTVHNSPLHF.